These 9 T cell receptor beta chains originate from one sample sequenced in a study of regulatory T cells in long-lasting Graves disease. Time point in this sample: newly diagnosed GD, antithyroid drugs for less than 3 months. Preparation of the TCR library used RNA extracted from PBMCs. Arm-PCR of CDR3 regions and iRepertoire HTBI primers were used to build TCR beta libraries. Each CDR3 protein is one row after TCRdb ran MiXCR on the multiplex PCR reads. The data show fewer than 350,000 distinct CDR3 sequences, with 15% to 20% seen just once and 35% to 45% held by the top ten. Here the sequenced sample was peripheral blood mononuclear cells (PBMCs), taken at new diagnosis, from a patient treated with antithyroid drugs. The receptors derive from a female donor with Graves disease.

A note on this clonotype: One end of the junction fails to match germline, which may point to a read error. CDR3 DNA: TGCGCCAGCAGCCAATCCCTAAGCACAGATACGCAGTATTTT. It specifies CASSQSLSTDTQYF. V usage is TRBV3-1 and J usage is TRBJ2-3, with D hard to call. This CDR3 comprises 14 residues. In germline, CDR1 is LGHDT, CDR2 YNNKEL (reference sequence).

This clonotype was observed many times. This chain links TRBV5-1 with TRBJ2-7, with D unclear. The CDR3 is made up of 15 amino acids. Per germline, CDR1 SGHRS and CDR2 YFSETQ. V was cut by 0 bases and J by 0 bases, with 10 bases left in between. The CDR3 DNA reads as TGCGCCAGCAGCTTGGCTCGGATCAGCTCCTACGAGCAGTACTTC. This gives the protein CASSLARISSYEQYF.

Details on this clonotype: A much larger clone lies one base from this, so it may be a read error. The chain joins TRBV28 to TRBJ2-7; 10 nucleotides align to TRBD2. In germline, CDR1 is MDHEN, CDR2 SYDVKM. The CDR3 has 16 residues. The CDR3 nucleotides read TGTGCCACAAGGGGGGCTAGCGGGAGCAGGCCCTACGAGCTGTACTTC. Translated: CATRGASGSRPYELYF. The full variable domain, its missing parts supplied by reference TRBV28 and TRBJ2-7, is DVKVTQSSRYLVKRTGEKVFLECVQDMDHENMFWYRQDPGLGLRLIYFSYDVKMKEKGDIPEGYSVSREKKERFSLILESASTNQTSMYLCATRGASGSRPYELYFGPGTRLTVT.

V is TRBV27 and J is TRBJ1-2; no definite D call. V was shortened by 3 bases and J by 3 bases, with 23 bases between the two germline ends. CDR1 and CDR2 (germline): MNHEY, SMNVEV (reference sequence). The CDR3 is 18 amino acids. CDR3 region: CASSFRGGKPPRDYGYTF. In DNA, the CDR3 is TGTGCCAGCAGTTTTCGAGGCGGGAAACCGCCCCGTGACTATGGCTACACCTTC.

The gene calls are TRBV29-1 and TRBJ2-1; 13 bases are a match to TRBD2. CDR1 SQVTM and CDR2 ANQGSEA come from the germline V gene. CDR3 length: 17 residues. V dropped 6 bases and J dropped 3; count of bases not matched to a gene: 11. In DNA, the CDR3 is TGCAGCGTCGCACCGATACTAGCGGGAGGGGACTACAATGAGCAGTTCTTC. It translates to CSVAPILAGGDYNEQFF.

The rearrangement uses TRBV6-5 and TRBJ1-1; perhaps TRBD1 as D (6 bases). Trimming removed 4 bases at V and 1 base at J, with 13 bases between. CDR3 length: 15 residues. CDR1 MNHEY and CDR2 SVGAGI come from the germline V gene. This CDR3 is CASSSRNRENTEAFF. For the CDR3, the DNA is TGTGCCAGCAGTTCTAGGAACAGGGAGAACACTGAAGCTTTCTTT.

This chain connects TRBV18 to TRBJ2-7, with D tentatively TRBD1 (5 bases). Germline values: CDR1 KGHSH, CDR2 LQKENI. The CDR3 totals 12 residues. The V gene lost 3 bases and the J gene lost 7 bases, with 10 bases spanning the gap. The chain's CDR3 is CASSPQGWEQYF. In DNA form, the CDR3 reads TGTGCCAGCTCACCTCAGGGCTGGGAGCAGTACTTC.

This clonotype appeared many times. The V and J genes are TRBV3-1 and TRBJ1-1, with D possibly TRBD1 on 5 matching bases. Germline CDR1 and CDR2: LGHDT and YNNKEL (reference sequence). The CDR3 has 15 residues. V dropped 3 bases and J dropped 5 bases, with 16 bases sitting between them. The CDR3 loop reads CASSQQAGFETEAFF. CDR3 in DNA: TGTGCCAGCAGCCAGCAGGCAGGGTTTGAGACTGAAGCTTTCTTT.

This clonotype showed up many times. The chain carries TRBV20-1 and TRBJ2-7; TRBD1 agrees at 9 bases. V was pared by 6 bases and J by 1 base, with 7 bases of the junction left unmatched. The CDR3 covers 14 residues. Per the germline V gene, CDR1 is DFQATT and CDR2 is SNEGSKA (reference sequence). The CDR3 region has the DNA TGCAGTGCGACCACAGGGGGCGGATCCTACGAGCAGTACTTC. Protein sequence: CSATTGGGSYEQYF.